The 7 T cell receptor beta chains reported below all come from one sample, sequenced in a study of T cell responses to AZD1222 COVID-19 vaccine. TCRdb's copy holds only in-frame clones and misses some; the assay was immunoSEQ multiplex PCR. The sample holds approximately 65,000 clones, roughly 80% seen once. The sequencing used peripheral blood, collected on day 0 of AZD1222 vaccination. The receptors shown here come from an adult in good health.

The rearrangement links TRBV28 to TRBJ2-2, with D perhaps TRBD2 (5 bases). Trimming cost V 10 bases and J 1 base, with 16 bases left between them. CDR3 size: 15 residues. Germline-derived CDR1 and CDR2 are MDHEN and SYDVKM. Here the CDR3 DNA reads TGTGCCACGTCCCTACTTAGCGAGAACACCGGGGAGCTGTTTTTT. The encoded protein is CATSLLSENTGELFF.

The genes are TRBV18 and TRBJ1-1; D is ambiguous. Germline V lookup: CDR1 KGHSH, CDR2 LQKENI. CDR3 length: 11 amino acids. V was pared by 6 bases and J by 4 bases, with 6 bases between. The CDR3 loop is CASSTGTEAFF. CDR3 in DNA: TGTGCCAGCTCGACGGGCACTGAAGCTTTCTTT. The variable domain in full, with the rest retrieved from reference TRBV18 and TRBJ1-1, is NAGVMQNPRHLVRRRGQEARLRCSPMKGHSHVYWYRQLPEEGLKFMVYLQKENIIDESGMPKERFSAEFPKEGPSILRIQQVVRGDSAAYFCASSTGTEAFFGQGTRLTVV.

This clone showed up just a few times. The rearrangement uses TRBV7-8 and TRBJ1-2, with D perhaps matching TRBD1 (6 bases). The germline V gene has CDR1 SGHVS and CDR2 FQNEAQ. V lost 5 bases, J lost 4 bases, and 17 bases lay in between. The CDR3 runs 15 residues. The CDR3 spells CASSDLAGAPYGYTF. The CDR3 DNA reads TGTGCCAGCAGCGACCTGGCAGGGGCTCCCTATGGCTACACCTTC.

This clone was seen a few times. The chain is built from TRBV6-2 or TRBV6-3 and TRBJ2-4, with D uncertain. The CDR3 has 15 amino acids. The germline gives CDR1 MNHEY, CDR2 SVGEGT. V dropped 4 bases and J dropped 0 bases, with 10 bases sitting between them. CDR3 DNA sequence: TGTGCCAGCAGTTCCCCCACGGTAGCCAAAAACATTCAGTACTTC. Protein: CASSSPTVAKNIQYF.

V gene TRBV28 combines with J gene TRBJ1-5; D unresolved. This CDR3 region has 16 residues. Germline V gene lookup returns CDR1 MDHEN and CDR2 SYDVKM. Trimming left V 6 bases short and J 4 bases short, with 19 bases between. In DNA, the CDR3 is TGTGCCAGCAGCAGAGGACCGGTGAGAGGGAATCAGCCCCAGCATTTT. Protein sequence: CASSRGPVRGNQPQHF.

This clone was observed a handful of times. CDR3 protein: CASSSGGRSLYEQYF. For the CDR3, the DNA is TGTGCCAGCAGTTCGGGAGGACGGAGCCTCTACGAGCAGTACTTC. The chain is built from TRBV6-2 or TRBV6-3 and TRBJ2-7, with TRBD2 matching 7 bases. Germline CDR1 MNHEY, CDR2 SVGEGT. V was clipped by 4 bases and J by 3 bases; unmatched bases: 9. There are 15 residues in the CDR3.

The J gene is TRBJ1-5, the V gene TRBV7-2; D is possibly TRBD1 (5 bases). Trimming cost V 5 bases and J 3 bases, with 11 bases left between them. This CDR3 has 14 residues. CDR1 is SGHTA, CDR2 FQGNSA, per germline. Here the CDR3 DNA reads TGTGCCAGCAGCCCTACAGGAAACAATCAGCCCCAGCATTTT. Amino acid sequence: CASSPTGNNQPQHF.